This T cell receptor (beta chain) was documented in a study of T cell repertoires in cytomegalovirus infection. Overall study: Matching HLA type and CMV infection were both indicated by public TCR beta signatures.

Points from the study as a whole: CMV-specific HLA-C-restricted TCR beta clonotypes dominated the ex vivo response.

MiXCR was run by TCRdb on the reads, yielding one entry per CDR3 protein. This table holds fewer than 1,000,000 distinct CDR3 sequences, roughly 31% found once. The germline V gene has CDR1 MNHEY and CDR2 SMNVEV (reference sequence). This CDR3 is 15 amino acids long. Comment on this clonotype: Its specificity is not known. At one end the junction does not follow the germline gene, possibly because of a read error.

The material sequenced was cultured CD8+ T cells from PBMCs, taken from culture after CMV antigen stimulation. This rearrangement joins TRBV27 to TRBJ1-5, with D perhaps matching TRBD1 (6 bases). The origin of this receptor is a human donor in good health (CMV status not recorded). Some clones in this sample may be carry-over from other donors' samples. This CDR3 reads CTSSLTGWGNQPQHF. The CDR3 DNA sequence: TGTACCAGCAGTTTAACAGGGTGGGGCAATCAGCCCCAGCATTTT.